This TCR beta chain was sequenced for a study of immune evolution from preneoplasia to lung adenocarcinoma. This table comes from immunoSEQ multiplex PCR, and its TCRdb copy is limited to in-frame clones, with some not included. This table holds more than 5,000 clones, over 75% found once. V shed 5 bases, J shed 3 bases, and the junction held 11 bases outside the gene matches. The germline V gene encodes CDR1 MNHEY and CDR2 SMNVEV (reference sequence). This CDR3 spans 17 amino acids. This sequence originates from a person aged 60 to 85 with lung adenocarcinoma. Material: FFPE minimally invasive lung adenocarcinoma tissue. The rearrangement links TRBV27 to TRBJ1-1; 11 bases are a match to TRBD1. The CDR3 DNA follows: TGTGCCAGCAGTCCGATCCCGGGACAGGGGGGCTACACTGAAGCTTTCTTT. Translated: CASSPIPGQGGYTEAFF.